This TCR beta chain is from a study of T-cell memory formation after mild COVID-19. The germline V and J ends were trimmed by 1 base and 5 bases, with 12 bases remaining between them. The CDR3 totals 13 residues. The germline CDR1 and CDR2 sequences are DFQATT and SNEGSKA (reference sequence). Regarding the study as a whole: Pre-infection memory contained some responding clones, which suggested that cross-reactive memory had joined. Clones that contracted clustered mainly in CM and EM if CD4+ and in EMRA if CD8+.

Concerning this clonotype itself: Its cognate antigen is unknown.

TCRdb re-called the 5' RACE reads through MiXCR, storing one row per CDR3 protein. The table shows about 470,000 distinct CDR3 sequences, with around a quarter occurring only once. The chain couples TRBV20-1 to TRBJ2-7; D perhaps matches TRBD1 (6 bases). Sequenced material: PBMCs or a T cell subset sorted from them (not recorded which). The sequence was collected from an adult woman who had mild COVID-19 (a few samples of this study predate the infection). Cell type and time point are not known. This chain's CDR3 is CSARVDYRDEQYF. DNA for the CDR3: TGCAGTGCTAGAGTCGATTACAGGGACGAGCAGTACTTC.